The source of this TCR beta chain is a study of CD8 T cells in ankylosing spondylitis. Broader study findings: The study identified a TCR beta motif of roughly eight highly homologous variants that appeared characteristic of ankylosing spondylitis blood. Disease-linked clones had a CD8+ phenotype and relatively low frequency in peripheral blood. The authors reported significant enrichment of disease-linked clones in matched ankylosing spondylitis synovial fluid.

As concerns this clonotype: The antigen is undetermined.

Germline V gene sequence: CDR1 MDHEN, CDR2 SYDVKM. The CDR3 loop spans 13 amino acids. V shed 6 bases and J shed 6 bases, with 11 bases lying between them. Quantitative 5'-RACE with molecular barcodes was used to make the TCR beta libraries. TCRdb reanalysed the 5' RACE reads using MiXCR and keeps one entry per CDR3 protein. The sample consists of under 200,000 distinct CDR3 sequences, 9.8% of them appearing once. The sequencing input was blood, either unsorted or a sorted T cell fraction (not recorded which). The chain recombines TRBV28 with TRBJ1-4; D not resolved. The TCR sequence derives from a female donor with ankylosing spondylitis or in good health (not recorded which). The CDR3 sequence: CASSHPGDEKLFF. In nucleotides, the CDR3 is TGTGCCAGCAGCCACCCGGGAGATGAAAAACTGTTTTTT.